These 14 T cell receptor beta chains came from one sample sequenced in a study of Ad26.COV2.S vaccination and SARS-CoV-2 variants. The treatment here: some 20 received Ad26.COV2.S at low or high dose, single or two shots; roughly 5 received placebo; per-sample allocation not given. The investigators took samples on day 63 after the first vaccine or placebo injection. The repertoire was sequenced with immunoSEQ multiplex PCR; TCRdb's copy has only in-frame clones and lacks some. There are about 350,000 clones in the sample; about 85% occur only once, and roughly 3.5% lies in the top ten. This material consisted of peripheral blood, taken in a trial of Ad26.COV2.S vaccine versus placebo. The receptors come from a person aged 18-65 years who received the Ad26.COV2.S COVID-19 vaccine or a placebo.

The CDR3 nucleotides read TGCAGCGTTGAGGTCCTTCTGGACACTGAAGCTTTCTTT. Amino acids: CSVEVLLDTEAFF. This sequence joins TRBV29-1 and TRBJ1-1; D ambiguous. In germline, CDR1 is SQVTM, CDR2 ANQGSEA. CDR3 length: 13 residues. The ends were cut back, 3 bases at V and 3 bases at J, with 11 bases in the middle.

The rearrangement uses TRBV28 and TRBJ2-3, with 12 bases lining up with TRBD2. The V gene end was trimmed by 5 bases and the J gene end by 4 bases; junction bases not matched to a gene: 10. The V gene's germline CDR1 is MDHEN and CDR2 SYDVKM. This CDR3 region has 17 residues. This chain's CDR3 is CASSPSSLAGGPDTQYF. The CDR3 region has the DNA TGTGCCAGCAGTCCCTCTTCACTAGCGGGAGGACCAGATACGCAGTATTTT.

The gene calls are TRBV5-3 and TRBJ2-5; D is ambiguous. TRBV5-3 is filed as an ORF, its function uncertain. Trimming took off 4 bases at V and 3 bases at J, with 16 bases between the two ends. This CDR3 has 15 residues. CDR3 in amino acids: CARSHMALEEETQYF. For the CDR3, the DNA is TGTGCCAGAAGCCACATGGCGTTAGAAGAAGAGACCCAGTACTTC.

The chain employs TRBV6-5 and TRBJ2-5, with TRBD2 matching over 7 bases. The length of the CDR3 is 15 residues. The trim removed 6 bases at V and 5 bases at J, leaving 12 bases unmatched. In germline, CDR1 is MNHEY, CDR2 SVGAGI. The CDR3 DNA reads as TGTGCCAGCAGCAAAGGACTAGTTGAGGGCGAGACCCAGTACTTC. It translates to CASSKGLVEGETQYF.

This clone was seen once. This chain joins TRBV2 and TRBJ2-3; 9 bases line up with TRBD2. The CDR3 is 16 amino acids. Germline V gene data show CDR1 as SNHLY and CDR2 as FYNNEI. The J segment lost 6 bases and the V segment lost 5 bases, leaving 12 bases of the junction unmatched. CDR3 coding DNA: TGTGCCAGCAGTCCGGGACTAGCTCCCGCCTCGGATACGCAGTATTTT. Its translation is CASSPGLAPASDTQYF. The entire variable domain, with the rest obtained from reference TRBV2 and TRBJ2-3, is as follows: EPEVTQTPSHQVTQMGQEVILRCVPISNHLYFYWYRQILGQKVEFLVSFYNNEISEKSEIFDDQFSVERPDGSNFTLKIRSTKLEDSAMYFCASSPGLAPASDTQYFGPGTRLTVL.

J is TRBJ1-6 and V is TRBV27, with a weak D call TRBD1 (5 bases). Germline V gene sequence: CDR1 MNHEY, CDR2 SMNVEV (reference sequence). The CDR3 contains 17 residues. V was cut by 1 base and J by 14 bases, with 24 bases left in between. CDR3 nucleotide sequence: TGTGCCAGCAGTTTATTTGGGGTGCCCGGGACCGCCCCGACCCTCCACTTT. It codes for CASSLFGVPGTAPTLHF.

The chain recombines TRBV19 with TRBJ2-2; 9 bases agree with TRBD1. CDR1 and CDR2 from the germline V gene are LNHDA and SQIVND (reference sequence). The trim removed 3 bases at V and 5 bases at J, leaving 7 bases unmatched. The CDR3 loop spans 16 amino acids. CDR3 DNA sequence: TGTGCCAGTAGTATGGCGGGGACAGGGAGGACCGGGGAGCTGTTTTTT. This gives the protein CASSMAGTGRTGELFF.

This chain uses TRBV30 with TRBJ2-5; D unclear. The CDR3 spans 14 residues. Germline-derived CDR1 and CDR2 are GTSNPN and SVGIG (reference sequence). V shed 0 bases and J shed 2 bases, with 10 bases lying between them. In nucleotides, the CDR3 is TGTGCCTGGAGTGTAGCGACTCCACAAGAGACCCAGTACTTC. Translating it yields CAWSVATPQETQYF. The full variable domain, rest sourced from reference TRBV30 and TRBJ2-5, is SQTIHQWPATLVQPVGSPLSLECTVEGTSNPNLYWYRQAAGRGLQLLFYSVGIGQISSEVPQNLSASRPQDRQFILSSKKLLLSDSGFYLCAWSVATPQETQYFGPGTRLLVL.

This clone has only one observation. The chain carries TRBV5-1 and TRBJ2-1; 9 nucleotides line up with TRBD2. The CDR3 loop spans 15 amino acids. CDR1 is SGHRS and CDR2 is YFSETQ in the germline V gene. V lost 6 bases and J lost 4; bases outside the gene matches: 8. The DNA of the CDR3 is TGCGCCAGCACTGCCTTAGCGGGGGAATACAATGAGCAGTTCTTC. Protein product: CASTALAGEYNEQFF.

This clone was seen only once. The J gene is TRBJ2-7, the V gene TRBV21-1; TRBD1, the table's D call, lacks a check against the DNA. TRBV21-1 is reported as a pseudogene. CDR3 length: 16 residues. This CDR3 reads CASPPGPRGASYEQYF. As DNA, the CDR3 is TGTGCCAGCCCCCCGGGGCCCAGGGGGGCCTCCTACGAGCAGTACTTC.

J is TRBJ2-7 and V is TRBV9; perhaps TRBD1 as D (5 bases). CDR3 length: 14 amino acids. Germline V gene lookup returns CDR1 SGDLS and CDR2 YYNGEE. Trimming pared 0 bases from V and 4 bases from J, leaving 11 bases between. The CDR3 bases are TGTGCCAGCAGCGTAGCTACAGGTTCTTACGAGCAGTACTTC. Amino acids: CASSVATGSYEQYF.

This chain connects TRBV5-5 to TRBJ1-5; unclear D gene. The CDR3 is 15 amino acids. The V end lost 0 bases, the J end lost 6 bases, and 13 bases lay between the germline ends. The germline V gene encodes CDR1 SGHKS and CDR2 YYEKEE (reference sequence). DNA for the CDR3: TGTGCCAGCAGCTTGGCCCTGGGAAGGGCTCAGCCCCAGCATTTT. It is translated as CASSLALGRAQPQHF.

Points on this clone: This specimen includes other DNA sequences encoding the same CDR3. The chain carries TRBV24-1 and TRBJ2-1; D is ambiguous. This CDR3 comprises 11 residues. V lost 4 bases, J lost 3 bases, and 0 bases lay in between. CDR1 and CDR2 from the germline V gene are KGHDR and SFDVKD. The CDR3 loop is CATSDYNEQFF. The CDR3 bases are TGTGCCACCAGTGACTACAATGAGCAGTTCTTC.

The genes are TRBV5-1 and TRBJ2-4; perhaps TRBD2 as D (6 bases). Germline V gene lookup returns CDR1 SGHRS and CDR2 YFSETQ. V was trimmed by 0 bases and J by 3 bases, leaving 13 bases between them. CDR3 size: 16 residues. CDR3: CASSLVAGSSKNIQYF. In DNA form, the CDR3 reads TGCGCCAGCAGCTTGGTGGCGGGGTCGAGCAAAAACATTCAGTACTTC.